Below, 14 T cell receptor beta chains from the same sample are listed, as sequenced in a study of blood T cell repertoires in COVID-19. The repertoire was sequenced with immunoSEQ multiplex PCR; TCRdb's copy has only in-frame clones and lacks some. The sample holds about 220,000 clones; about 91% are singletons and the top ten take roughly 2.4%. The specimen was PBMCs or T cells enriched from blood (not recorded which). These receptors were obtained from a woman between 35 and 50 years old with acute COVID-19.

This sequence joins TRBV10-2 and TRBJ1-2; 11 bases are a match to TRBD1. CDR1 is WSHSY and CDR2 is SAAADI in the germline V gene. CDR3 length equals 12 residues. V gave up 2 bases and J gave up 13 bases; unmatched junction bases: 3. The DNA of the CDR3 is TGCGCCAGCAGTGAGGGACAGGGGGCCGTCACCTTC. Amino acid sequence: CASSEGQGAVTF.

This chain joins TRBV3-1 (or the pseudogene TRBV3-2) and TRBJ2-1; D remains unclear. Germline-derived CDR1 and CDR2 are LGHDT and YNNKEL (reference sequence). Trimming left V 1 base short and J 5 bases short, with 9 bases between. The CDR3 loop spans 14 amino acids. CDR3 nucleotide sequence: TGTGCCAGCAGCCAAGGGCGACTGAACAATGAGCAGTTCTTC. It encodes CASSQGRLNNEQFF.

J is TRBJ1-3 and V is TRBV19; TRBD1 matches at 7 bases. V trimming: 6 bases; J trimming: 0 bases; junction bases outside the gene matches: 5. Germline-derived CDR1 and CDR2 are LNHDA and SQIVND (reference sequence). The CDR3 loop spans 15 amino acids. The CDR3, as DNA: TGTGCCAGTAGATTGGACAGGATCTCTGGAAACACCATATATTTT. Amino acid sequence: CASRLDRISGNTIYF.

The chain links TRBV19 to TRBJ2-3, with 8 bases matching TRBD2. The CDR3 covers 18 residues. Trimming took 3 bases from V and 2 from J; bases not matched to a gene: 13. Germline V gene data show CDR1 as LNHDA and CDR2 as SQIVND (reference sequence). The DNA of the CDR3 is TGTGCCAGTAGTATGGATGGGTTTGCGGGGGGCCTCACAGATACGCAGTATTTT. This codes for CASSMDGFAGGLTDTQYF.

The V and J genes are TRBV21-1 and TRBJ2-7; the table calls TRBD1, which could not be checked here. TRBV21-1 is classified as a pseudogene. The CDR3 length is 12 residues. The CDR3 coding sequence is TGTGCCAGCGCCAAACGACAGGGCGTTGAGTACTTC. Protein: CASAKRQGVEYF.

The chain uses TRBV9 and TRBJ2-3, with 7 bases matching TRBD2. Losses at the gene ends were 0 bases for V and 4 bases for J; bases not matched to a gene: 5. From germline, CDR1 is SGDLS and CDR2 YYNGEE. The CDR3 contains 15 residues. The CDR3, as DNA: TGTGCCAGCAGCGTAGGACCTAGCGGAGCAGATACGCAGTATTTT. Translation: CASSVGPSGADTQYF.

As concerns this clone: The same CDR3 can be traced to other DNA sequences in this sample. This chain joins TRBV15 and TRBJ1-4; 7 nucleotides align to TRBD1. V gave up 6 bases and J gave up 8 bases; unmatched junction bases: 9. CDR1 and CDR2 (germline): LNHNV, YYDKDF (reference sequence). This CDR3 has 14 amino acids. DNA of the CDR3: TGTGCCACCAGTCGGGACAGCGGGTCGGAAAAACTGTTTTTT. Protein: CATSRDSGSEKLFF.

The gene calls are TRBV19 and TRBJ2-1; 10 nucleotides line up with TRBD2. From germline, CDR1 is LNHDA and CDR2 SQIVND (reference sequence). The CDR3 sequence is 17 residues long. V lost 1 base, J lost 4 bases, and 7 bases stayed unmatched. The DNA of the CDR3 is TGTGCCAGTAGTATAGGCAGGCTAGCGGGAGTATACAATGAGCAGTTCTTC. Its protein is CASSIGRLAGVYNEQFF.

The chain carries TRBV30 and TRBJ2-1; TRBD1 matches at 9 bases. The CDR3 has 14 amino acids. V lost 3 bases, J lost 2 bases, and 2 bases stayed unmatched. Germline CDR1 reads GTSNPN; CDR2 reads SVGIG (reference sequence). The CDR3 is CAWRGQGTYNEQFF. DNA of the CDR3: TGTGCCTGGAGGGGACAGGGCACCTACAATGAGCAGTTCTTC. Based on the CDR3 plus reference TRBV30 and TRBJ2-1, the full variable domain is SQTIHQWPATLVQPVGSPLSLECTVEGTSNPNLYWYRQAAGRGLQLLFYSVGIGQISSEVPQNLSASRPQDRQFILSSKKLLLSDSGFYLCAWRGQGTYNEQFFGPGTRLTVL.

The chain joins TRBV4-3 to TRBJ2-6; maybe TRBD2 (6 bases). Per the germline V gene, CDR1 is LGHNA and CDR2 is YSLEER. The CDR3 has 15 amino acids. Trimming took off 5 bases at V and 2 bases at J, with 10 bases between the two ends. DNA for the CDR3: TGCGCCAGCAGCTTGGAGGGTACTGGGGCCAACGTCCTGACTTTC. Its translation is CASSLEGTGANVLTF.

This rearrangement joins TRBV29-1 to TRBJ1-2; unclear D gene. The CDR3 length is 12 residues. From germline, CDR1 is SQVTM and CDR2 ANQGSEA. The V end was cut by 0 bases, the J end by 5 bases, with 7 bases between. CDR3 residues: CSVEDGFYGYTF. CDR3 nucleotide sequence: TGCAGCGTTGAAGATGGCTTTTATGGCTACACCTTC.

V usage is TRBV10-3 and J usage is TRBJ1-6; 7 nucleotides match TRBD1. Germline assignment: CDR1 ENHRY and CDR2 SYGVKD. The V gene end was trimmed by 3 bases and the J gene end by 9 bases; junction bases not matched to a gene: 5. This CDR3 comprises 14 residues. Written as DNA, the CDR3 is TGTGCCATCAGTGAAGCGACAGGGTTTTCACCCCTCCACTTT. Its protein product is CAISEATGFSPLHF.

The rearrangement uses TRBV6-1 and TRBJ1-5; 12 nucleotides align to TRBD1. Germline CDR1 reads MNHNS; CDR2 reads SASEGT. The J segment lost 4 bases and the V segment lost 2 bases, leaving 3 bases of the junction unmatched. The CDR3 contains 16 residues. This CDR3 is CASSERGQGANQPQHF. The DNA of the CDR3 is TGTGCCAGCAGTGAACGGGGACAGGGGGCTAATCAGCCCCAGCATTTT.

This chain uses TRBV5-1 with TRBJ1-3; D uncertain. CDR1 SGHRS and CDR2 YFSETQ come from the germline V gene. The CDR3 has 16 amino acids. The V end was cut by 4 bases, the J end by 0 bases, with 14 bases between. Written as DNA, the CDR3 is TGCGCCAGCAGCCCGTGGAGCGGGGTCTCTGGAAACACCATATATTTT. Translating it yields CASSPWSGVSGNTIYF.